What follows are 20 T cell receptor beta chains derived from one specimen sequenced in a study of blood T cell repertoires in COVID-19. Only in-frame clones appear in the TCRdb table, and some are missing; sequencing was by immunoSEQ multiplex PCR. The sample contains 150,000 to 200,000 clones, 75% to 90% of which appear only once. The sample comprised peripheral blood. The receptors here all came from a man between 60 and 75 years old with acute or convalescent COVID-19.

The chain's CDR3 is CASSLGQGYTEAFF. The CDR3, as DNA: TGCGCCAGCAGCCTCGGACAGGGATACACTGAAGCTTTCTTT. The J gene is TRBJ1-1, the V gene TRBV4-1; TRBD1 aligns across 8 bases. Germline assignment: CDR1 MGHRA and CDR2 YSYEKL. This CDR3 has 14 amino acids. Unmatched junction bases numbered 4, after V lost 4 bases and J lost 3 bases.

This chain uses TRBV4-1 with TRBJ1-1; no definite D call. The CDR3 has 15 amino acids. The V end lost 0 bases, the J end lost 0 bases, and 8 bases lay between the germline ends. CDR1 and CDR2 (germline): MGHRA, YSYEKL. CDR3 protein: CASSQENRLNTEAFF. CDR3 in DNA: TGCGCCAGCAGCCAAGAAAACAGATTGAACACTGAAGCTTTCTTT.

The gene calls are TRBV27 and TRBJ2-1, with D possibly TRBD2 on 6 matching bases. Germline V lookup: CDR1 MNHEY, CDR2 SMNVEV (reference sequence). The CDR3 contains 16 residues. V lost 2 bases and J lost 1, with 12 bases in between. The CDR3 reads CASSLVTGVSYNEQFF. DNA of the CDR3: TGTGCCAGCAGTTTAGTTACGGGAGTTTCCTACAATGAGCAGTTCTTC.

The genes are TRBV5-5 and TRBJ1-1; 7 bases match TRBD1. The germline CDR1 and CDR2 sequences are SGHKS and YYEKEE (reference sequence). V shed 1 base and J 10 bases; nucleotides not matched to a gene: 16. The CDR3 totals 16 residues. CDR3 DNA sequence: TGTGCCAGCAGCTTGAGTCCGTTACAGGGGTGGGTAGCAGCTTTCTTT. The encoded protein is CASSLSPLQGWVAAFF. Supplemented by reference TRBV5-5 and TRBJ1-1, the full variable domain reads DAGVTQSPTHLIKTRGQQVTLRCSPISGHKSVSWYQQVLGQGPQFIFQYYEKEERGRGNFPDRFSARQFPNYSSELNVNALLLGDSALYLCASSLSPLQGWVAAFFGQGTRLTVV.

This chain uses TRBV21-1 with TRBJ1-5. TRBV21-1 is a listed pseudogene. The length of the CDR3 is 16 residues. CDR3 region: CASSPGKGPGGQPQHF. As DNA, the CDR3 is TGTGCCAGCAGCCCCGGGAAGGGTCCTGGAGGCCAGCCCCAGCATTTT.

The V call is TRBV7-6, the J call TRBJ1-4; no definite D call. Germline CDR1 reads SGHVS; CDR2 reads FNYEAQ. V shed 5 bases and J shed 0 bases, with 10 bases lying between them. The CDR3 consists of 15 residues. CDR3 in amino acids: CASSRQFATNEKLFF. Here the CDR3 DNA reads TGTGCCAGCAGCAGACAATTTGCAACTAATGAAAAACTGTTTTTT.

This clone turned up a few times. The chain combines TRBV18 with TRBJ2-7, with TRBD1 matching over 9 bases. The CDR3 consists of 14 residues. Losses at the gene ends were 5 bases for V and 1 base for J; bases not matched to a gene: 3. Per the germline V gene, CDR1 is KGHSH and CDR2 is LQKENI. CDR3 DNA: TGTGCCAGCTCAGGTGGGACAGGGTCCTACGAGCAGTACTTC. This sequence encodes CASSGGTGSYEQYF.

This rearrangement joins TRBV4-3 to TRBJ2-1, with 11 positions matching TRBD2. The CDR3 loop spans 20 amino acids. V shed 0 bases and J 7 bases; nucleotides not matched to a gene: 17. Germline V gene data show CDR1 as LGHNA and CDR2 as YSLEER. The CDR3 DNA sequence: TGCGCCAGCAGCCAAGATCAGGCAGGGGATGTGTCTAGCGGGAGGAATGAGCAGTTCTTC. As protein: CASSQDQAGDVSSGRNEQFF.

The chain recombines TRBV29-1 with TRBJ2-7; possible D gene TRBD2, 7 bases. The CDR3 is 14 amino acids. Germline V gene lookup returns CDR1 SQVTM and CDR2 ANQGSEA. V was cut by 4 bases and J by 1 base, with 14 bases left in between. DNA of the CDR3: TGCAGCGTTGGCGGCGGGGGCACATCCTACGAGCAGTACTTC. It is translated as CSVGGGGTSYEQYF.

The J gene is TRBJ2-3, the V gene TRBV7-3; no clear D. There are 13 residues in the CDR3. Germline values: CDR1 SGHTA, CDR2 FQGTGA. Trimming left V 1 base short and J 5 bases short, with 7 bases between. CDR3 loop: CASSLRAKDTQYF. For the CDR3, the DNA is TGTGCCAGCAGCTTAAGGGCCAAAGATACGCAGTATTTT.

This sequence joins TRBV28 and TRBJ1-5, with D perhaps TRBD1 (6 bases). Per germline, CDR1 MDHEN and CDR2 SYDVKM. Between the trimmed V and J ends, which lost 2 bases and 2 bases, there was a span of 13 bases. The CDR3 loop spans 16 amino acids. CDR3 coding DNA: TGTGCCAGCAGTTTACACAGGGAAGTTGGCAATCAGCCCCAGCATTTT. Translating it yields CASSLHREVGNQPQHF.

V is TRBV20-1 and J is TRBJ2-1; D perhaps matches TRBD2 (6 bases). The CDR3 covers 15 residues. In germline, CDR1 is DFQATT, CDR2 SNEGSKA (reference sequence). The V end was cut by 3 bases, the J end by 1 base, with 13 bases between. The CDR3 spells CSASKWEVSYNEQFF. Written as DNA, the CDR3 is TGCAGTGCTAGTAAGTGGGAGGTGTCCTACAATGAGCAGTTCTTC.

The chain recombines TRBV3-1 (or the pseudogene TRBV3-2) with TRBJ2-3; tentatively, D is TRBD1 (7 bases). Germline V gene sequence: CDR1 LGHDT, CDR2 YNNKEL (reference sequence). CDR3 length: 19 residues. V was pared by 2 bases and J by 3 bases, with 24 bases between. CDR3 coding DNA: TGTGCCAGCAGCCAATACATATGGACAGGCGACGGGGGAACAGATACGCAGTATTTT. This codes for CASSQYIWTGDGGTDTQYF.

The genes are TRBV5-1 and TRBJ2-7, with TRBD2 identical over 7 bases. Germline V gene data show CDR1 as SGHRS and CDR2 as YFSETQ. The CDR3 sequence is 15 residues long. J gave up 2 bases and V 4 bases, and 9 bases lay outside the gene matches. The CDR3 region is CASSPGRERPYEQYF. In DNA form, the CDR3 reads TGCGCCAGCAGCCCGGGGCGGGAGAGGCCCTACGAGCAGTACTTC.

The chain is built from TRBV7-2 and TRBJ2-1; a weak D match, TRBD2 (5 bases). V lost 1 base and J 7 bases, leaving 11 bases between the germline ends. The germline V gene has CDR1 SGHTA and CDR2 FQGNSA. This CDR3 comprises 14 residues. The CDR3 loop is CASSLGTGRNEQFF. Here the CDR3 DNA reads TGTGCCAGCAGCTTAGGTACGGGAAGGAATGAGCAGTTCTTC.

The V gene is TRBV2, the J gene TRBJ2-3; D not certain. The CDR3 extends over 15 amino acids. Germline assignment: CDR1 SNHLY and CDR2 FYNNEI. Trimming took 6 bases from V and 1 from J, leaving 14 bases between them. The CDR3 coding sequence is TGTGCCAGCAGCGCCAGATCAGGCGGCACAGATACGCAGTATTTT. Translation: CASSARSGGTDTQYF.

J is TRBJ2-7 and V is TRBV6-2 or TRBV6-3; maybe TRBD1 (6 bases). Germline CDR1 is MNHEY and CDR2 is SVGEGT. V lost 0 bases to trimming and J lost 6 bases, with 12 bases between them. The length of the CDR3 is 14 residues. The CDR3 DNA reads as TGTGCCAGCAGTTACTCACAGGGCGGCAGCGAGCAGTACTTC. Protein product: CASSYSQGGSEQYF.

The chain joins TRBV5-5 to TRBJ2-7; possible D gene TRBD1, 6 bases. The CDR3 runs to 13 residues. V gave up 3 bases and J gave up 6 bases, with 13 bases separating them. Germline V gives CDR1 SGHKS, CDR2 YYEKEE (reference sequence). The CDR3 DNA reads TGTGCCAGCAGCTCTACAGGGTGGCGCGAGCAGTACTTC. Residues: CASSSTGWREQYF.

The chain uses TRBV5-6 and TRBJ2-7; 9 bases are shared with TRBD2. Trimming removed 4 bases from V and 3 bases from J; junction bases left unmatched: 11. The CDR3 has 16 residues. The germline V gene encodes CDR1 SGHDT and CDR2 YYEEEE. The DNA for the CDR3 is TGTGCCAGCAGCCCTCATCGTGGTAGCGGGAGCTACGAGCAGTACTTC. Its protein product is CASSPHRGSGSYEQYF.

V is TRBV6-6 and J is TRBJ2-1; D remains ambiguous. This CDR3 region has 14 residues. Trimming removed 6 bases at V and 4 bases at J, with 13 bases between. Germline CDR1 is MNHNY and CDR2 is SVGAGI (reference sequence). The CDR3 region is CASRSGQIYNEQFF. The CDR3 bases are TGTGCCAGCAGGTCAGGCCAGATATACAATGAGCAGTTCTTC.